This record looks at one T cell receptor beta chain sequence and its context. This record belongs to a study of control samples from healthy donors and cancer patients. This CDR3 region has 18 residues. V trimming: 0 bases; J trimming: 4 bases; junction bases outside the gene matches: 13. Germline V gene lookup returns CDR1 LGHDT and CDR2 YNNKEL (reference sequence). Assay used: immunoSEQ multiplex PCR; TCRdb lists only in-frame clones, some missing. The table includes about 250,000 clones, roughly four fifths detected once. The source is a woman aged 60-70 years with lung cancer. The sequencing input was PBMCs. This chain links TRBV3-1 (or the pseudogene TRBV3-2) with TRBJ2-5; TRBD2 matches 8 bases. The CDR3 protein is CASSQDRRRGESVETQYF. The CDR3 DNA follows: TGTGCCAGCAGCCAAGATAGAAGGCGGGGGGAATCAGTAGAGACCCAGTACTTC.